These T cell receptor beta chains were read from a single sample in a study of OX40 agonist ivuxolimab in advanced cancers. The repertoire was sequenced with immunoSEQ multiplex PCR; TCRdb's copy has only in-frame clones and lacks some. The table lists some 70,000 clones, around 83% of them singletons. Material: CD4+ or CD8+ T cells sorted from blood, obtained in a trial of the OX40 agonist ivuxolimab. The origin of the receptors is an adult with an advanced solid tumor such as melanoma, head and neck, liver or kidney cancer. The CDR3 runs from the conserved cysteine through the conserved F or W. A D gene is named only where the DNA matches it firmly. A row's size may be missing; if present it is once, few, many or a size class.

d_gene,j_gene,abundance,v_gene,CDR3nt,CDR3aa
TRBD1,TRBJ1-6,once,TRBV9,TGTGCCAGCAGAGGGGACAGTTCACCCCTCCACTTT,CASRGDSSPLHF
.,TRBJ2-1,.,TRBV10-3,TGTGCCATCAGCACTAGCAATGAGCAGTTCTTC,CAISTSNEQFF
.,TRBJ2-5,.,TRBV5-4,TGTGCCAGCAGCGGCGTCCGGGGCGCCCAGGAGACCCAGTACTTC,CASSGVRGAQETQYF
TRBD1,TRBJ1-5,.,TRBV19,TGTGCCAGTAGTAACCACCCGTGGAAGGAGGGGGCCCAGCCCCAGCATTTT,CASSNHPWKEGAQPQHF
.,TRBJ2-7,.,TRBV6-1,TGTGCCAGCAGTGATAATGGGGGGCGTGAGTACTTC,CASSDNGGREYF
.,TRBJ2-3,.,TRBV5-5,TGTGCCAGCAGCCCAACTCTTACCTTCACAGATACGCAGTATTTT,CASSPTLTFTDTQYF
TRBD1,TRBJ1-2,.,TRBV19,TGTGCCAGTAGTACCCTCTTACGGGACAGGGGTTCCTATGGCTACACCTTC,CASSTLLRDRGSYGYTF
TRBD1,TRBJ1-2,.,TRBV6-5,TGTGCCAGCAGTTACATTCGGACAGGGGGTAACTATGGCTACACCTTC,CASSYIRTGGNYGYTF
.,TRBJ1-5,few,TRBV19,TGTGCCAGTACGTCAGGACTTAGCAATCAGCCCCAGCATTTT,CASTSGLSNQPQHF
TRBD1,TRBJ1-6,.,TRBV5-4,TGTGCCAGCAGCTTGCCAGGGGGCAGTGGTAATTCACCCCTCCACTTT,CASSLPGGSGNSPLHF
TRBD1,TRBJ1-5,once,TRBV9,TGTGCCAGCAGCGTAGGGACAGGGTTGGGTCAGCCCCAGCATTTT,CASSVGTGLGQPQHF
.,TRBJ2-3,.,TRBV14,TGTGCCAGCAGCCAAGACTACAGCACAGATACGCAGTATTTT,CASSQDYSTDTQYF
.,TRBJ2-5,.,TRBV18,TGTGCCAGCTCACCACGGGAGACCCAGTACTTC,CASSPRETQYF
.,TRBJ2-2,.,TRBV28,TGTGCCAGCAGTCCGGGACCGCCGAGGACCGGGGAGCTGTTTTTT,CASSPGPPRTGELFF
.,TRBJ1-6,.,TRBV11-2,TGTGCCAGCAGCTTAGTGGCCCTGAATTCACCCCTCCACTTT,CASSLVALNSPLHF
.,TRBJ2-5,.,TRBV7-6,TGTGCCAGCAGTTCTCTCAAGGGGTCGGTTGTTGAGCAAGAGACCCAGTACTTC,CASSSLKGSVVEQETQYF
.,TRBJ2-3,.,TRBV19,TGTGCCAGTATTTCCAGGGACATGGGCACAGATACGCAGTATTTT,CASISRDMGTDTQYF
.,TRBJ1-4,.,TRBV13,TGTGCCAGCAGGCGCAGCAGGGGTTCCAATGAAAAACTGTTTTTT,CASRRSRGSNEKLFF
.,TRBJ2-2,.,TRBV2,TGTGCCAGCAGTAGACAGGATAACACCGGGGAGCTGTTTTTT,CASSRQDNTGELFF
TRBD1,TRBJ2-5,.,TRBV18,TGTGCCAGCTCACCCGGCGACAGGGAAGAGACCCAGTACTTC,CASSPGDREETQYF
.,TRBJ2-1,once,TRBV9,TGTGCCAGCAGCGTAGAAGCTCGCAAGGCCCGGGGTGAGCAGTTCTTC,CASSVEARKARGEQFF
TRBD1,TRBJ2-2,.,TRBV27,TGTGCCAGCAGGCGACAGGGGAACACCGGGGAGCTGTTTTTT,CASRRQGNTGELFF
.,TRBJ1-1,.,TRBV5-4,TGTGCCAGCAGCTTGGGGGGTAACACTGAAGCTTTCTTT,CASSLGGNTEAFF
.,TRBJ1-5,.,TRBV7-8,TGTGCCAGCAGCTCAATAGGAGGGATTAATCAGCCCCAGCATTTT,CASSSIGGINQPQHF
.,TRBJ1-6,.,TRBV4-2,TGTGCCAGCAGCCAAGACAGGGGTAACAATTCACCCCTCCACTTT,CASSQDRGNNSPLHF
TRBD1,TRBJ2-5,.,TRBV23-1,TGCGCCAGCACTCCGGGACAGGGGCACCAAGAGACCCAGTACTTC,CASTPGQGHQETQYF
TRBD1,TRBJ1-1,.,TRBV2,TGTGCCAGCGGACCGGGACAGGGAACGGGGACTGAAGCTTTCTTT,CASGPGQGTGTEAFF
.,TRBJ1-1,once,TRBV29-1,TGCAGCGCCGTTAGGGAAACTGAAGCTTTCTTT,CSAVRETEAFF
.,TRBJ2-6,.,TRBV5-1,TGCGCCAGCAGCTTGACGGGGGCCGGGGCCAACGTCCTGACTTTC,CASSLTGAGANVLTF
.,TRBJ1-4,.,TRBV27,TGTGCCAGCAGAGCCGGGACATCGGCTGAAAAACTGTTTTTT,CASRAGTSAEKLFF
.,TRBJ1-2,.,TRBV5-1,TGCGCCAGTTATCCCGGGCGGAACGGAGGGGAGCAAGCTAACTATGGCTACACCTTC,CASYPGRNGGEQANYGYTF
.,TRBJ2-2,.,TRBV6-1,TGTGCCAGCAGGCCGGAGAGCGAGACCGGGGAGCTGTTTTTT,CASRPESETGELFF
TRBD1,TRBJ2-2,.,TRBV2,TGTGCCAGCAGCGCGACAGGGGTTGGCACCGGGGAGCTGTTTTTT,CASSATGVGTGELFF
.,TRBJ2-5,.,TRBV28,TGTGCCAGCAGCCGCGGGGTTGTGGGGGGGCGTGGGACCCAGTACTTC,CASSRGVVGGRGTQYF
TRBD1,TRBJ1-3,.,TRBV13,TGTGCCAGCAGCTTTGGGACAGCTGGAAACACCATATATTTT,CASSFGTAGNTIYF
.,TRBJ1-1,.,TRBV7-8,TGTGCCAGCAGCTCCTGGGGGCAGGGGAACACTGAAGCTTTCTTT,CASSSWGQGNTEAFF
TRBD1,TRBJ2-7,.,TRBV30,TGTGCCTGGAGTTCAACAGGGGTCAACGAGCAGTACTTC,CAWSSTGVNEQYF
TRBD2,TRBJ2-1,.,TRBV18,TGTGCCAGCTCACCACCAGGACTAGCGGGGGGCCAAAACAATGAGCAGTTCTTC,CASSPPGLAGGQNNEQFF
TRBD1,TRBJ1-2,.,TRBV5-1,TGCGCCAGCAGCTTGGAAGGGACAGGGGGAGGCTACACCTTC,CASSLEGTGGGYTF
.,TRBJ2-2,.,TRBV18,TGTGCCAGCTCACCAAGCAGGGAAGAAGAGTTTTTT,CASSPSREEEFF
.,TRBJ2-5,.,TRBV15,TGTGCCACCAGCGGGGTCCAAGAGACCCAGTACTTC,CATSGVQETQYF